The 23 T cell receptor beta chains below come from one sample, sequenced in a study of T cells in Graves' hyperthyroidism and ophthalmopathy. TCR beta CDR3 region amplification was performed from RNA transcripts. Carried out on the TCR CDR3, a first-round RT-PCR used the HTBI primer set. A single record per CDR3 protein comes from TCRdb applying MiXCR to the multiplex PCR reads. The table records 530,000 or so distinct CDR3 sequences, 17% of them present only once. The sequenced sample consisted of blood. These receptors came from a woman aged 18-29 years with Graves' ophthalmopathy.

Many counts were recorded for this clonotype. Here the CDR3 DNA reads TGTGCCAGCAGTTTGTTGGCGGGAGGGCCTTACAATGAGCAGTTCTTC. Encoded protein: CASSLLAGGPYNEQFF. This chain connects TRBV28 to TRBJ2-1; 9 bases match TRBD2. The germline V gene encodes CDR1 MDHEN and CDR2 SYDVKM. The J segment lost 4 bases and the V segment lost 3 bases, leaving 7 bases of the junction unmatched. This CDR3 region has 16 residues. Full variable domain (remainder filled in from reference TRBV28 and TRBJ2-1): DVKVTQSSRYLVKRTGEKVFLECVQDMDHENMFWYRQDPGLGLRLIYFSYDVKMKEKGDIPEGYSVSREKKERFSLILESASTNQTSMYLCASSLLAGGPYNEQFFGPGTRLTVL.

This clonotype was seen repeatedly, ten times or more. The gene calls are TRBV28 and TRBJ1-5; TRBD1 aligns across 8 bases. Germline CDR1 reads MDHEN; CDR2 reads SYDVKM. The CDR3 has 15 amino acids. Trimming took 7 bases from V and 2 from J; bases not matched to a gene: 7. The CDR3 bases are TGTGCCAGCAATAGACAGGGGTTGGGCAATCAGCCCCAGCATTTT. Its protein is CASNRQGLGNQPQHF.

J is TRBJ1-1 and V is TRBV29-1; the match to TRBD1 covers 7 bases. Germline values: CDR1 SQVTM, CDR2 ANQGSEA. The CDR3 spans 13 residues. V shed 7 bases, J shed 1 base, and the junction held 6 bases outside the gene matches. CDR3 nucleotides: TGCAGCGGCCAGGGGGGCTCGAACACTGAAGCTTTCTTT. Translated, it gives CSGQGGSNTEAFF.

The chain links TRBV20-1 to TRBJ2-7; D is tentatively TRBD1 or TRBD2 (5 bases each). Germline V lookup: CDR1 DFQATT, CDR2 SNEGSKA (reference sequence). V lost 4 bases and J lost 3, with 16 bases in between. CDR3 size: 14 residues. The CDR3 DNA is TGCAGTGCTACGCCTCGGGACCACCTCTACGAGCAGTACTTC. It translates to CSATPRDHLYEQYF.

The sample holds many counts of this clonotype. The rearrangement uses TRBV12-3 or TRBV12-4 and TRBJ2-7; 7 nucleotides align to TRBD1. The length of the CDR3 is 14 residues. The trim removed 1 base at V and 6 bases at J, leaving 6 bases unmatched. CDR3 sequence reads: CASSLGPGQVEQYF. For the CDR3, the DNA is TGTGCCAGCAGTTTAGGACCCGGACAGGTCGAGCAGTACTTC.

The rearrangement links TRBV6-1 to TRBJ2-3; D is undetermined. The CDR3 extends over 11 amino acids. The V end was cut by 7 bases, the J end by 5 bases, with 7 bases between. Germline V CDR1 and CDR2: MNHNS, SASEGT. CDR3 loop: CASKKGDTQYF. Here the CDR3 DNA reads TGTGCCAGCAAGAAGGGAGATACGCAGTATTTT.

The genes are TRBV27 and TRBJ2-1; 8 bases line up with TRBD1. V lost 3 bases, J lost 4 bases, and 5 bases stayed unmatched. CDR1 is MNHEY, CDR2 SMNVEV, per germline (reference sequence). CDR3 size: 15 residues. CDR3 protein: CASSLTGAQYNEQFF. Here the CDR3 DNA reads TGTGCCAGCAGTTTGACAGGGGCCCAGTACAATGAGCAGTTCTTC.

The chain couples TRBV5-6 to TRBJ2-1; 7 bases fit TRBD1. Germline V lookup: CDR1 SGHDT, CDR2 YYEEEE. The CDR3 runs to 17 residues. The ends lost 4 bases at V and 0 bases at J; junction bases unmatched: 10. CDR3 nucleotide sequence: TGTGCCAGCAGCGGGACAGTAGGGGATCTCTCCTACAATGAGCAGTTCTTC. This codes for CASSGTVGDLSYNEQFF. The full variable domain, its missing parts supplied by reference TRBV5-6 and TRBJ2-1, is DAGVTQSPTHLIKTRGQQVTLRCSPKSGHDTVSWYQQALGQGPQFIFQYYEEEERQRGNFPDRFSGHQFPNYSSELNVNALLLGDSALYLCASSGTVGDLSYNEQFFGPGTRLTVL.

The sample holds a few counts of this clonotype. V usage is TRBV4-3 and J usage is TRBJ2-1, with D perhaps being TRBD1 or TRBD2 (5 bases each). From germline, CDR1 is LGHNA and CDR2 YSLEER. With 1 base removed from V and 7 bases from J, the gap between germline ends came to 8 bases. The CDR3 has 13 residues. The CDR3 loop is CASSQAEGNEQFF. CDR3 DNA sequence: TGCGCCAGCAGCCAAGCTGAGGGGAATGAGCAGTTCTTC.

This clonotype was seen repeatedly, ten times or more. This sequence joins TRBV15 and TRBJ1-5, with TRBD1 identical over 8 bases. This CDR3 has 16 residues. V was pared by 1 base and J by 3 bases, with 5 bases of the junction left unmatched. Germline V lookup: CDR1 LNHNV, CDR2 YYDKDF (reference sequence). The DNA of the CDR3 is TGTGCCACCAGCAGAGGGGACAGGTCTTACAATCAGCCCCAGCATTTT. This sequence encodes CATSRGDRSYNQPQHF.

This sequence joins TRBV6-2 or TRBV6-3 and TRBJ2-2; the D is unclear. Per germline, CDR1 MNHEY and CDR2 SVGEGT. CDR3 length: 13 amino acids. V lost 0 bases to trimming and J lost 6 bases, with 5 bases between them. Written as DNA, the CDR3 is TGTGCCAGCAGTTACTCGTGGCCCGGGGAGCTGTTTTTT. This encodes CASSYSWPGELFF.

Ten or more counts support this clonotype. This chain connects TRBV5-1 to TRBJ2-1; TRBD2 matches 9 bases. The J segment lost 7 bases and the V segment lost 4 bases, leaving 6 bases of the junction unmatched. The germline gives CDR1 SGHRS, CDR2 YFSETQ. The CDR3 covers 14 residues. CDR3: CASSPGLARNEQFF. The CDR3 region has the DNA TGCGCCAGCAGCCCCGGACTAGCGAGGAATGAGCAGTTCTTC.

Notes on this clonotype: A much larger clonotype is one base distant, so this may be a read error. This chain connects TRBV27 to TRBJ2-1; possible D gene TRBD2, 7 bases. This CDR3 contains 16 residues. Deletions cut 8 bases from V and 9 bases from J, with 26 bases between. Germline V gene data show CDR1 as MNHEY and CDR2 as SMNVEV (reference sequence). The CDR3 loop is CASGGGGGRPAGEQFF. The CDR3 DNA sequence: TGTGCCAGCGGGGGGGGGGGCGGGAGACCGGCGGGTGAGCAGTTCTTC.

V and J are TRBV9 and TRBJ2-2; a weak D match, TRBD2 (6 bases). The CDR3 consists of 16 residues. The V end lost 0 bases, the J end lost 5 bases, and 14 bases lay between the germline ends. Germline V gene sequence: CDR1 SGDLS, CDR2 YYNGEE. CDR3 loop: CASSVDGGGETGELFF. The CDR3 bases are TGTGCCAGCAGCGTAGATGGGGGAGGAGAAACCGGGGAGCTGTTTTTT.

V usage is TRBV4-1 and J usage is TRBJ2-2, with no clear D. V lost 0 bases to trimming and J lost 1 base, with 9 bases between them. This CDR3 comprises 16 residues. The germline V gene has CDR1 MGHRA and CDR2 YSYEKL. CDR3 in amino acids: CASSQDAAVNTGELFF. CDR3 in DNA: TGCGCCAGCAGCCAAGATGCGGCCGTGAACACCGGGGAGCTGTTTTTT.

This clonotype was detected a few times. The chain couples TRBV10-1 to TRBJ2-1, with 7 bases aligning to TRBD2. The CDR3 covers 15 residues. Germline V lookup: CDR1 WNHNN, CDR2 SYGVQD (reference sequence). V gave up 3 bases and J gave up 6 bases; unmatched junction bases: 8. CDR3 protein: CASSDGTGGINEQFF. CDR3 bases: TGCGCCAGCAGTGATGGGACGGGGGGAATCAATGAGCAGTTCTTC.

This clonotype occurred a few times. The chain couples TRBV4-3 to TRBJ1-2; TRBD1 agrees at 11 bases. With V trimmed by 0 bases and J by 4 bases, 4 bases remained unmatched. Per the germline V gene, CDR1 is LGHNA and CDR2 is YSLEER. This CDR3 comprises 16 residues. CDR3 residues: CASSQETGTGGYGYTF. The DNA for the CDR3 is TGCGCCAGCAGCCAAGAGACCGGGACAGGGGGCTATGGCTACACCTTC.

There are many counts of this clonotype. J is TRBJ2-5 and V is TRBV11-2; 8 bases map to TRBD1. The J segment lost 5 bases and the V segment lost 4 bases, leaving 9 bases of the junction unmatched. There are 15 residues in the CDR3. Germline CDR1 reads SGHAT; CDR2 reads FQNNGV. CDR3 in DNA: TGTGCCAGCAGCTCAGGGGGCAGGGAGCAGGAGACCCAGTACTTC. This sequence encodes CASSSGGREQETQYF.

This clonotype showed up many times. The rearrangement joins TRBV6-1 to TRBJ2-7; possible D gene TRBD1, 6 bases. The CDR3 loop spans 13 amino acids. CDR1 and CDR2 from the germline V gene are MNHNS and SASEGT. Between the trimmed V and J ends, which lost 7 bases and 12 bases, there was a span of 22 bases. CDR3 residues: CASTTATQGQSYF. In DNA, the CDR3 is TGTGCCAGCACCACGGCCACACAGGGCCAATCGTACTTC.

This clonotype was detected ten times or more. The chain couples TRBV20-1 to TRBJ2-3; D ambiguous. This CDR3 has 15 residues. Trimming took off 0 bases at V and 2 bases at J, with 12 bases between the two ends. In germline, CDR1 is DFQATT, CDR2 SNEGSKA (reference sequence). CDR3 sequence: CSARDYSKYTDTQYF. CDR3 nucleotides: TGCAGTGCTAGAGATTACTCGAAATACACAGATACGCAGTATTTT.

The rearrangement links TRBV20-1 to TRBJ2-7, with a tentative D call TRBD2 (6 bases). Germline CDR1 reads DFQATT; CDR2 reads SNEGSKA (reference sequence). Trimming took 5 bases from V and 4 from J, leaving 18 bases between them. This CDR3 is 14 amino acids long. CDR3 DNA sequence: TGCAGTGCTTGGAACCGGGACTGGAATTACGAGCAGTACTTC. Protein product: CSAWNRDWNYEQYF.

This clonotype was seen at least ten times. The V and J genes are TRBV20-1 and TRBJ2-1; 9 nucleotides match TRBD2. The V gene's germline CDR1 is DFQATT and CDR2 SNEGSKA (reference sequence). The CDR3 sequence is 15 residues long. V was pared by 4 bases and J by 4 bases, with 8 bases of the junction left unmatched. The CDR3 reads CSANARLAGYNEQFF. As DNA, the CDR3 is TGCAGTGCTAATGCGCGGCTAGCGGGGTACAATGAGCAGTTCTTC.

This clonotype was seen repeatedly, ten times or more. The CDR3, as DNA: TGTGCCAGCAGTTCCTTACAGGGGCGCTCCTACAATGAGCAGTTCTTC. This encodes CASSSLQGRSYNEQFF. V usage is TRBV6-1 and J usage is TRBJ2-1; 7 bases match TRBD1. Per the germline V gene, CDR1 is MNHNS and CDR2 is SASEGT. CDR3 length equals 16 residues. The V gene end was trimmed by 5 bases and the J gene end by 0 bases; junction bases not matched to a gene: 7.